The 2 T cell receptor beta chains given below trace back to one sample, sequenced in a study of cytomegalovirus exposure and HLA in healthy donors. The PCR used 60 Vbeta and 13 Jbeta primers. The method was immunoSEQ multiplex PCR; TCRdb's version includes in-frame clones alone and lacks a portion of them. Found here are under 150,000 clones, 60% to 85% of them singletons; the top ten hold roughly 3%. Sample: PBMCs. The receptors were gathered from a man aged 25 to 40 in good health and CMV-seronegative.

The gene calls are TRBV5-1 and TRBJ2-5; D may be TRBD1 (6 bases). Germline CDR1 and CDR2: SGHRS and YFSETQ. CDR3 length: 16 amino acids. Trimming shortened V by 0 bases and J by 5 bases, and 17 bases separated the two germline ends. The CDR3 is CASSLVGASGTETQYF. The CDR3 DNA follows: TGCGCCAGCAGCTTGGTGGGGGCTAGTGGGACGGAGACCCAGTACTTC.

The V call is TRBV19, the J call TRBJ2-1, with D hard to call. The CDR3 has 15 residues. The germline V gene has CDR1 LNHDA and CDR2 SQIVND (reference sequence). Between the trimmed V and J ends, which lost 5 bases and 9 bases, there was a span of 20 bases. The chain's CDR3 is CASSSNAGIRVEQFF. In DNA form, the CDR3 reads TGTGCCAGTAGTTCCAATGCCGGCATCCGGGTTGAGCAGTTCTTC.